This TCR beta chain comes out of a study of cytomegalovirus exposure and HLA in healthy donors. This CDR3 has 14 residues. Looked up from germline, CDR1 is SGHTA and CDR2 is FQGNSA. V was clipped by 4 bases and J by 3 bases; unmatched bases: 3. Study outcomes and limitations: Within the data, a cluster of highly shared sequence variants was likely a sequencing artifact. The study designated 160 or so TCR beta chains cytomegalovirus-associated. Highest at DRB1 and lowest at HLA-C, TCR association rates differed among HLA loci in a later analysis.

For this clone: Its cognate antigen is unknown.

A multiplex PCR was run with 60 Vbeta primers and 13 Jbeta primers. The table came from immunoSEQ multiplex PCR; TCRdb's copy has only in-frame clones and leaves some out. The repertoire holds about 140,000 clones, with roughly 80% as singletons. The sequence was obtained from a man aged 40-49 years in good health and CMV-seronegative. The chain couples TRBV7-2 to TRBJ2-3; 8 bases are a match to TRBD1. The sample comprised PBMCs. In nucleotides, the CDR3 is TGTGCCAGCAGCTCACGGACAGGGACAGATACGCAGTATTTT. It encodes CASSSRTGTDTQYF.